This passage covers 18 T cell receptor beta chains from one sample sequenced in a study of blood T cell repertoires in COVID-19. Libraries were prepared by immunoSEQ multiplex PCR; TCRdb keeps only in-frame clonotypes and omits some of them. Of hundreds of thousands of clones in the sample, 80% to 90% are singletons; the top ten hold approximately 4.2%. Sequences were obtained from peripheral blood. The receptors shown here come from a man between 35 and 55 years old with acute or convalescent COVID-19.

The gene calls are TRBV3-1 (or the pseudogene TRBV3-2) and TRBJ1-2, with D perhaps TRBD1 (5 bases). The germline V gene encodes CDR1 LGHDT and CDR2 YNNKEL (reference sequence). The ends were cut back, 4 bases at V and 5 bases at J, with 14 bases in the middle. This CDR3 is 14 amino acids long. Written as DNA, the CDR3 is TGTGCCAGCAGCCCCGGGGGGGGGTATTATGGCTACACCTTC. This encodes CASSPGGGYYGYTF.

This sequence joins TRBV5-4 and TRBJ2-7; a possible D gene is TRBD2 (5 bases). Germline lookup yields CDR1 SGHNT and CDR2 YYREEE (reference sequence). Deletions cut 4 bases from V and 0 bases from J, with 14 bases between. CDR3 length equals 15 residues. CDR3 amino acids: CASSKDLYLSYEQYF. The DNA of the CDR3 is TGTGCCAGCAGCAAGGACTTATATCTCTCCTACGAGCAGTACTTC.

This clone has only one observation. J is TRBJ1-2 and V is TRBV5-1; a weak D match, TRBD1 (5 bases). Trimming cost V 4 bases and J 2 bases, with 12 bases left between them. Germline values: CDR1 SGHRS, CDR2 YFSETQ. This CDR3 spans 14 amino acids. The CDR3 sequence is CASSSQGSNYGYTF. In DNA form, the CDR3 reads TGCGCCAGCAGCAGTCAGGGTTCAAACTATGGCTACACCTTC.

The V and J genes are TRBV30 and TRBJ1-6; D is ambiguous. The CDR3 runs 15 residues. V lost 0 bases and J 5 bases, leaving 11 bases between the germline ends. Per the germline V gene, CDR1 is GTSNPN and CDR2 is SVGIG (reference sequence). The CDR3 nucleotides are TGTGCCTGGAGTGTACTGGGCACCAATAATTCACCCCTCCACTTT. This translates into CAWSVLGTNNSPLHF.

The chain employs TRBV6-5 and TRBJ2-3; a possible D gene is TRBD1 (5 bases). Trimming took 6 bases from V and 1 from J, leaving 8 bases between them. The CDR3 is 13 amino acids. CDR1 and CDR2 from the germline V gene are MNHEY and SVGAGI. The CDR3 sequence is CASSLTGTDTQYF. CDR3 in DNA: TGTGCCAGCAGCTTGACAGGCACAGATACGCAGTATTTT.

The genes are TRBV12-3 or TRBV12-4 and TRBJ2-7; D may be TRBD2 (6 bases). Trimming removed 4 bases at V and 3 bases at J, with 10 bases between. This CDR3 comprises 13 residues. CDR3 residues: CASSSEDYYEQYF. CDR3 sequence (DNA): TGTGCCAGCAGTTCGGAGGACTACTACGAGCAGTACTTC.

The chain employs TRBV6-6 and TRBJ1-2, with D possibly being TRBD1 (6 bases). The V gene lost 4 bases and the J gene lost 7 bases, with 13 bases spanning the gap. CDR3 length equals 13 residues. CDR1 MNHNY and CDR2 SVGAGI come from the germline V gene (reference sequence). CDR3 sequence (DNA): TGTGCCAGCAGTTCCCGACAGGTCGGTGGCTACACCTTC. Its translation: CASSSRQVGGYTF.

The chain couples TRBV6-1 to TRBJ1-5; D unresolved. The CDR3 sequence is 16 residues long. With 3 bases removed from V and 0 bases from J, the gap between germline ends came to 12 bases. Germline loops: CDR1 MNHNS, CDR2 SASEGT. This CDR3 reads CASSDQVSYSNQPQHF. In DNA, the CDR3 is TGTGCCAGCAGTGACCAGGTCTCCTATAGCAATCAGCCCCAGCATTTT.

This sequence joins TRBV11-3 and TRBJ2-1; a weak D match, TRBD1 (7 bases). Trimming cost V 4 bases and J 5 bases, with 21 bases left between them. This CDR3 has 17 residues. Germline V gene data show CDR1 as SGHNT and CDR2 as YENEEA. CDR3 protein: CASSSHRGLPGNNEQFF. The CDR3 DNA sequence: TGTGCCAGCAGCTCCCACAGGGGACTTCCAGGGAACAATGAGCAGTTCTTC.

This clone came up a few times. This rearrangement joins TRBV7-8 to TRBJ1-5, with a weak D call TRBD1 (5 bases). Germline V gene data show CDR1 as SGHVS and CDR2 as FQNEAQ. Trimming took off 3 bases at V and 0 bases at J, with 12 bases between the two ends. The CDR3 is 16 residues long. As DNA, the CDR3 is TGTGCCAGCAGCTTGGGGGGGAAAAATAGCAATCAGCCCCAGCATTTT. Translation: CASSLGGKNSNQPQHF.

CDR3 sequence (DNA): TGTGCCAGCAGTGAAGCAGGCGGGGCCCTCCACTTT. As protein: CASSEAGGALHF. The rearrangement joins TRBV6-1 to TRBJ1-6; D unresolved. Trimming took off 0 bases at V and 14 bases at J, with 8 bases between the two ends. The germline V gene has CDR1 MNHNS and CDR2 SASEGT. This CDR3 is built from 12 residues.

Note on this clone: This same CDR3 is encoded by further DNA sequences in the sample. The rearrangement links TRBV19 to TRBJ1-4; unclear D gene. Trimming pared 6 bases from V and 3 bases from J, leaving 8 bases between. Germline V CDR1 and CDR2: LNHDA, SQIVND (reference sequence). The CDR3 length is 13 residues. CDR3: CASSRGANEKLFF. Here the CDR3 DNA reads TGTGCCAGTAGCCGGGGTGCTAATGAAAAACTGTTTTTT. The full variable domain, rest sourced from reference TRBV19 and TRBJ1-4, is DGGITQSPKYLFRKEGQNVTLSCEQNLNHDAMYWYRQDPGQGLRLIYYSQIVNDFQKGDIAEGYSVSREKKESFPLTVTSAQKNPTAFYLCASSRGANEKLFFGSGTQLSVL.

V and J are TRBV14 and TRBJ1-2; 8 nucleotides match TRBD1. Germline V lookup: CDR1 SGHDN, CDR2 FVKESK. The CDR3 consists of 15 residues. The ends lost 1 base at V and 8 bases at J; junction bases unmatched: 9. This chain's CDR3 is CASSQVGTGPLGYTF. The CDR3 coding sequence is TGTGCCAGCAGCCAAGTTGGGACAGGACCCTTAGGCTACACCTTC.

This CDR3 reads CSAPGGTGLYNEQFF. The CDR3 region has the DNA TGCAGCGCCCCAGGAGGGACAGGGCTTTACAATGAGCAGTTCTTC. The chain carries TRBV29-1 and TRBJ2-1; 9 bases align to TRBD1. From germline, CDR1 is SQVTM and CDR2 ANQGSEA. CDR3 length: 15 residues. The trim removed 7 bases at V and 4 bases at J, leaving 11 bases unmatched.

The gene calls are TRBV9 and TRBJ2-7; 8 bases match TRBD2. CDR3 length equals 17 residues. Germline CDR1 and CDR2: SGDLS and YYNGEE. V trimming: 1 base; J trimming: 1 base; junction bases outside the gene matches: 10. The chain's CDR3 is CASSVSGRRGASYEQYF. CDR3 nucleotide sequence: TGTGCCAGCAGCGTATCGGGTCGGCGGGGGGCATCCTACGAGCAGTACTTC.

The CDR3 coding sequence is TGTGCCAGCAGCCCGAAAGGACAAAGGATATGGAGCTCCTATAATTCACCCCTCCACTTT. This codes for CASSPKGQRIWSSYNSPLHF. The chain employs TRBV4-2 and TRBJ1-6; possibly TRBD1 for D (5 bases). Germline assignment: CDR1 LGHNA and CDR2 YNFKEQ. V lost 4 bases, J lost 0 bases, and 22 bases lay in between. The CDR3 has 20 residues.

The rearrangement joins TRBV3-1 (or the pseudogene TRBV3-2) to TRBJ2-1, with 14 bases aligning to TRBD2. Looked up from germline, CDR1 is LGHDT and CDR2 is YNNKEL (reference sequence). The CDR3 has 18 residues. Germline trimming cut 4 bases from V and 8 bases from J; bases unmatched to any gene: 13. CDR3 nucleotides: TGTGCCAGCAGCCCCCGCGGAATGGGACTAGCGGGGGTCGATGAGCAGTTCTTC. Translating it yields CASSPRGMGLAGVDEQFF.

This chain uses TRBV11-2 with TRBJ1-4; 10 nucleotides align to TRBD1. Losses at the gene ends were 4 bases for V and 10 bases for J; bases not matched to a gene: 9. CDR1 SGHAT and CDR2 FQNNGV come from the germline V gene. The CDR3 length is 15 residues. For the CDR3, the DNA is TGTGCCAGCAGCTCGCAGACAGGGGGCATCGGAAAACTGTTTTTT. It is translated as CASSSQTGGIGKLFF.